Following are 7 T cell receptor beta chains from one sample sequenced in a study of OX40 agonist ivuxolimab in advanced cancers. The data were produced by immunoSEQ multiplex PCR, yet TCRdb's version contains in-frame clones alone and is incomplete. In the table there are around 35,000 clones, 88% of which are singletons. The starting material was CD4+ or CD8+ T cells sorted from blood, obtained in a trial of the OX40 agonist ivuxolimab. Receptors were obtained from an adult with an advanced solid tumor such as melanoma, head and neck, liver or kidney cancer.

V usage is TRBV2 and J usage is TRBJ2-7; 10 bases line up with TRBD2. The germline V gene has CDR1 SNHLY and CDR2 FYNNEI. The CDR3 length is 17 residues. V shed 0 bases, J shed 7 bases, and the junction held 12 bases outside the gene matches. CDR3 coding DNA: TGTGCCAGCAGTGAAGCGCCAATTCCTAGCGGGGGTAGGGAGCAGTACTTC. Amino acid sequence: CASSEAPIPSGGREQYF.

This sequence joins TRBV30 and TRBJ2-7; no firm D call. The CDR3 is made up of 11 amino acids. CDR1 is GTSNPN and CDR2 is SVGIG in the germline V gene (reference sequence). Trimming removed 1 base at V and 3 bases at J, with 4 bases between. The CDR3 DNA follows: TGTGCCTGGAGTGGGGGCTACGAGCAGTACTTC. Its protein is CAWSGGYEQYF.

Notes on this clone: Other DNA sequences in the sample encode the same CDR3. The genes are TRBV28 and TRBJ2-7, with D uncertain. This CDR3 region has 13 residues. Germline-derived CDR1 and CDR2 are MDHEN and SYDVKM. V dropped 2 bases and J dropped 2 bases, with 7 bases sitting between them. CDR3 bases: TGTGCCAGCAGTTTAAGTGAAACCTACGAGCAGTACTTC. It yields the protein CASSLSETYEQYF.

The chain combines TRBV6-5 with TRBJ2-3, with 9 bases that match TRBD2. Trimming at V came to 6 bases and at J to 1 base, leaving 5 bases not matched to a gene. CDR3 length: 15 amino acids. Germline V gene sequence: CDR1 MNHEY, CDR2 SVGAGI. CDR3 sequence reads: CASSVLAGRTDTQYF. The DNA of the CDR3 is TGTGCCAGCAGCGTCCTAGCGGGGCGCACAGATACGCAGTATTTT.

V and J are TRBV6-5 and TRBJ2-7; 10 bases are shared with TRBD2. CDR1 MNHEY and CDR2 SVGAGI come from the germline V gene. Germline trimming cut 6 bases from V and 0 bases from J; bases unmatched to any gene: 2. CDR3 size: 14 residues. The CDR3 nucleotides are TGTGCCAGCAGCCCTAGCGGGGGCTCCTACGAGCAGTACTTC. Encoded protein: CASSPSGGSYEQYF.

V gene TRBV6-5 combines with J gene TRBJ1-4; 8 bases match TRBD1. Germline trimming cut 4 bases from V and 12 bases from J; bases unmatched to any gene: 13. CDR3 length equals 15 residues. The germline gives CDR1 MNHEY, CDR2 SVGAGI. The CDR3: CASSSTGTGGGELFF. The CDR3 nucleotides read TGTGCCAGCAGTTCCACCGGGACAGGAGGGGGGGAACTGTTTTTT.

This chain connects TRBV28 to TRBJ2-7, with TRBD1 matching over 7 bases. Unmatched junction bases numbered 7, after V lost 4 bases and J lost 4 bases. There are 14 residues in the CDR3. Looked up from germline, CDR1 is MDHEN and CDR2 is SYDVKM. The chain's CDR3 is CASSSLQGWYEQYF. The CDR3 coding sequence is TGTGCCAGCAGTTCCCTACAGGGGTGGTACGAGCAGTACTTC.